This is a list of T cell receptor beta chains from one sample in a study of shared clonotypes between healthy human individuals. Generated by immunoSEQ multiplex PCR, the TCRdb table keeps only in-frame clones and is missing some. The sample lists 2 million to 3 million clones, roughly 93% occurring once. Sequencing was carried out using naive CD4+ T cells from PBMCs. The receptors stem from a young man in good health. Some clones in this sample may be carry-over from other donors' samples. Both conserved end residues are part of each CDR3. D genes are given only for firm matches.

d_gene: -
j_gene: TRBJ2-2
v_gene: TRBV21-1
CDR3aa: CASSTGRTNTGELFF
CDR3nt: TGTGCCAGCAGCACTGGTAGAACGAACACCGGGGAGCTGTTTTTT

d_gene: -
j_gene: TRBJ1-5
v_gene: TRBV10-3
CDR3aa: CAISDGYSNQPQHF
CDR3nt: TGTGCCATCAGTGACGGTTATAGCAATCAGCCCCAGCATTTT

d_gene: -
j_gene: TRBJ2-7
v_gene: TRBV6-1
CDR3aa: CASSEAFIGLSYEQYF
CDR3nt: TGTGCCAGCAGTGAAGCTTTTATTGGACTATCCTACGAGCAGTACTTC

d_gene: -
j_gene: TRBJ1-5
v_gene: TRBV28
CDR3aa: CASVSQAQPQHF
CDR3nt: TGTGCCAGCGTAAGTCAGGCTCAGCCCCAGCATTTT

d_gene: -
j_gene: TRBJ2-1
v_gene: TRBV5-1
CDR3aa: CASSFGGQSYNEQFF
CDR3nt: TGCGCCAGCAGCTTCGGGGGCCAGTCCTACAATGAGCAGTTCTTC

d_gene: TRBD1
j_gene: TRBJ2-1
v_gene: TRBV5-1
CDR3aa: CASSLGTGFNEQFF
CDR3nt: TGCGCCAGCAGCTTGGGGACAGGCTTCAATGAGCAGTTCTTC

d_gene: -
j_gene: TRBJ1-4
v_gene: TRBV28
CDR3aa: CASSRVGQDYNEKLFF
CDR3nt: TGCGCCAGCAGTCGGGTCGGGCAGGATTATAATGAAAAACTGTTTTTT

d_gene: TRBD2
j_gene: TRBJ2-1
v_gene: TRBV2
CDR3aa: CASGLAAYNEQFF
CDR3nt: TGTGCCAGTGGACTAGCGGCCTACAATGAGCAGTTCTTC

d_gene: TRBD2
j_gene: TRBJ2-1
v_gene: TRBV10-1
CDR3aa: CASSVTSGLYNEQFF
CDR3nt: TGCGCCAGCAGTGTGACTAGCGGACTCTACAATGAGCAGTTCTTC

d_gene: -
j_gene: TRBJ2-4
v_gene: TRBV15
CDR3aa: CATSPLAKNIQYF
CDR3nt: TGTGCCACCAGCCCGTTAGCCAAAAACATTCAGTACTTC